This entry concerns a single TCR beta chain. What it binds is unknown. The length of the CDR3 is 16 residues. Germline values: CDR1 MNHNS, CDR2 SASEGT. V lost 1 base and J lost 8, with 18 bases in between. This sample was taken from a study of cytomegalovirus exposure and HLA in healthy donors. Study results and limitations: Using the classifier, cytomegalovirus status was reportedly diagnosed with high specificity and sensitivity. As a later analysis revealed, the rate of TCR association differed by HLA locus, with DRB1 most and HLA-C fewest.

Despite likely unrecorded immune exposures, the donors were nominally healthy at the time of sampling. 13 Jbeta primers and 60 Vbeta primers were used for the PCR. The repertoire was sequenced with immunoSEQ multiplex PCR; TCRdb's copy has only in-frame clones and lacks some. The sample lists approximately 70,000 clones; 60% to 80% were seen once. The sequencing input was PBMCs. The clonotype comes from a woman in her thirties in good health and CMV-seropositive. The chain joins TRBV6-1 to TRBJ2-1, with D possibly being TRBD2 (6 bases). CDR3 coding DNA: TGTGCCAGCAGTGAAGAAGGGGCGACTAGTAAGGATGAGCAGTTCTTC. This codes for CASSEEGATSKDEQFF.